Shown below are 26 T cell receptor beta chains from a single sample sequenced in a study of identical twins. TCRdb passed the 5' RACE reads through MiXCR, listing each CDR3 protein once. The table includes 500,000 to 600,000 distinct CDR3 sequences, roughly a fifth detected once. The sample also formed part of further work on T cells expressing NK-cell markers.

The specimen was CD4+ T cells sorted from blood. All receptors come from a young woman in good health.

This clonotype was detected a few times. V and J are TRBV11-2 and TRBJ2-3; D is perhaps TRBD1 (7 bases). V lost 1 base and J 1 base, leaving 15 bases between the germline ends. Germline V gene lookup returns CDR1 SGHAT and CDR2 FQNNGV. CDR3 length: 17 amino acids. The CDR3 protein is CASSLARGGGRTDTQYF. The CDR3 bases are TGTGCCAGCAGCTTAGCTCGTGGAGGGGGCCGCACAGATACGCAGTATTTT. Together with reference TRBV11-2 and TRBJ2-3, the CDR3 gives the full variable domain: EAGVAQSPRYKIIEKRQSVAFWCNPISGHATLYWYQQILGQGPKLLIQFQNNGVVDDSQLPKDRFSAERLKGVDSTLKIQPAKLEDSAVYLCASSLARGGGRTDTQYFGPGTRLTVL.

V usage is TRBV12-3 or TRBV12-4 and J usage is TRBJ2-7; TRBD1 or TRBD2 may be the D gene (6 bases each). This CDR3 contains 15 residues. V was cut by 2 bases and J by 1 base, with 12 bases left in between. CDR3 bases: TGTGCCAGCAGTTTACAGGGGACTCTTTCCTACGAGCAGTACTTC. It encodes CASSLQGTLSYEQYF.

This clonotype came up a few times. This chain links TRBV7-2 with TRBJ1-2; D is undetermined. Trimming removed 2 bases at V and 6 bases at J, with 10 bases between. CDR1 and CDR2 from the germline V gene are SGHTA and FQGNSA. The CDR3 sequence is 13 residues long. The CDR3 spells CASSLSVGDGYTF. CDR3 in DNA: TGTGCCAGCAGCTTATCCGTCGGAGATGGCTACACCTTC.

The chain uses TRBV30 and TRBJ2-1, with 8 positions matching TRBD2. CDR1 is GTSNPN, CDR2 SVGIG, per germline (reference sequence). The CDR3 consists of 15 residues. The V segment lost 4 bases and the J segment 4 bases; nucleotides outside the gene matches: 9. The CDR3 nucleotides are TGTGCCTGGAACCTACTGGCGGGAGGTTACAATGAGCAGTTCTTC. Protein product: CAWNLLAGGYNEQFF.

The J gene is TRBJ2-1, the V gene TRBV18; D is perhaps TRBD1 (5 bases). The length of the CDR3 is 14 residues. Deletions cut 0 bases from V and 10 bases from J, with 13 bases between. Germline loops: CDR1 KGHSH, CDR2 LQKENI. Here the CDR3 DNA reads TGTGCCAGCTCACCACCGGGGCCCGTTCCCGAGCAGTTCTTC. Translated, it gives CASSPPGPVPEQFF.

J is TRBJ2-5 and V is TRBV5-1; tentatively, D is TRBD1 or TRBD2 (5 bases each). Trimming shortened V by 0 bases and J by 7 bases, and 19 bases separated the two germline ends. Germline assignment: CDR1 SGHRS and CDR2 YFSETQ. The CDR3 length is 16 residues. In DNA, the CDR3 is TGCGCCAGCAGCTTGGCCAGGGCTAGCCAGGCAGCGACCCAGTACTTC. Protein: CASSLARASQAATQYF.

This clonotype appeared a single time. The chain uses TRBV7-2 and TRBJ2-7; 8 positions match TRBD2. The V segment lost 5 bases and the J segment 3 bases; nucleotides outside the gene matches: 9. The length of the CDR3 is 15 residues. Germline assignment: CDR1 SGHTA and CDR2 FQGNSA. Written as DNA, the CDR3 is TGTGCCAGCAGCCCTGGAGCGGGGGACTACTACGAGCAGTACTTC. Amino acids: CASSPGAGDYYEQYF. The entire variable domain, with the rest obtained from reference TRBV7-2 and TRBJ2-7, is as follows: GAGVSQSPSNKVTEKGKDVELRCDPISGHTALYWYRQSLGQGLEFLIYFQGNSAPDKSGLPSDRFSAERTGGSVSTLTIQRTQQEDSAVYLCASSPGAGDYYEQYFGPGTRLTVT.

This clonotype has a handful of counts. The chain joins TRBV7-2 to TRBJ2-7; TRBD2 might be the D (5 bases). Germline V gene lookup returns CDR1 SGHTA and CDR2 FQGNSA. The V end was cut by 3 bases, the J end by 7 bases, with 19 bases between. CDR3 size: 15 residues. For the CDR3, the DNA is TGTGCCAGCAGCTTGAGGGTCCAACCCGGGCGAGAGCAGTACTTC. The encoded protein is CASSLRVQPGREQYF.

The chain is built from TRBV20-1 and TRBJ2-3; D is uncertain. The germline V and J ends were trimmed by 4 bases and 3 bases, with 17 bases remaining between them. CDR3 length equals 15 residues. Germline V gene sequence: CDR1 DFQATT, CDR2 SNEGSKA (reference sequence). This CDR3 is CSATLWTARTDTQYF. In nucleotides, the CDR3 is TGCAGTGCTACCCTGTGGACCGCTCGGACAGATACGCAGTATTTT.

The chain employs TRBV12-3 or TRBV12-4 and TRBJ2-7; the D is unclear. The length of the CDR3 is 14 residues. The V and J ends lost 2 bases and 7 bases respectively, with 15 bases between them. CDR3 DNA sequence: TGTGCCAGCAGTTTACGGCCCAAGATGGGGGAGCAGTACTTC. This translates into CASSLRPKMGEQYF.

The chain carries TRBV6-2 or TRBV6-3 and TRBJ2-7, with 11 nucleotides matching TRBD2. Per germline, CDR1 MNHEY and CDR2 SVGEGT. This CDR3 contains 18 residues. V dropped 1 base and J dropped 3; count of bases not matched to a gene: 11. The CDR3 DNA reads as TGTGCCAGCAGTTACTGGACTAGCGGGCGGGAGTCTCTCTACGAGCAGTACTTC. Its protein product is CASSYWTSGRESLYEQYF.

This chain connects TRBV5-6 to TRBJ2-7; 7 nucleotides line up with TRBD1. Germline assignment: CDR1 SGHDT and CDR2 YYEEEE. Germline trimming cut 4 bases from V and 4 bases from J; bases unmatched to any gene: 11. The CDR3 covers 15 residues. The CDR3 sequence: CASSPPKGARYEQYF. DNA for the CDR3: TGTGCCAGCAGCCCCCCCAAGGGGGCCCGATACGAGCAGTACTTC.

This clonotype was detected a few times. This chain joins TRBV30 and TRBJ2-3, with 13 nucleotides matching TRBD2. Germline trimming cut 4 bases from V and 5 bases from J; bases unmatched to any gene: 6. From germline, CDR1 is GTSNPN and CDR2 SVGIG (reference sequence). The CDR3 runs 15 residues. In DNA form, the CDR3 reads TGTGCCTGGAACAACGGACTAGCGGGAGAAGATACGCAGTATTTT. Protein product: CAWNNGLAGEDTQYF.

This clonotype was recorded a few times. The chain joins TRBV6-5 to TRBJ2-7; D uncertain. The CDR3 contains 12 residues. Germline V gene data show CDR1 as MNHEY and CDR2 as SVGAGI. Trimming left V 4 bases short and J 4 bases short, with 8 bases between. The CDR3 DNA is TGTGCCAGCAGTTCGGGTGTTTACGAGCAGTACTTC. It yields the protein CASSSGVYEQYF.

This clonotype was observed a few times. This sequence joins TRBV6-1 and TRBJ2-3, with 7 bases that match TRBD1. Losses at the gene ends were 3 bases for V and 5 bases for J; bases not matched to a gene: 8. This CDR3 contains 15 residues. Germline values: CDR1 MNHNS, CDR2 SASEGT. CDR3 in DNA: TGTGCCAGCAGTGAGGTGGACAGGTACCGAGATACGCAGTATTTT. Translating gives CASSEVDRYRDTQYF.

The chain carries TRBV7-9 and TRBJ1-1; D unclear. This CDR3 has 15 amino acids. Trimming cost V 5 bases and J 1 base, with 14 bases left between them. The germline gives CDR1 SEHNR, CDR2 FQNEAQ (reference sequence). The CDR3 here is CASSPFVIANTEAFF. CDR3 in DNA: TGTGCCAGCAGCCCATTCGTTATAGCGAACACTGAAGCTTTCTTT.

This clonotype was seen a few times. The rearrangement links TRBV23-1 to TRBJ2-1; the D is unclear. TRBV23-1 carries the ORF label, with uncertain function. V lost 4 bases to trimming and J lost 3 bases, with 13 bases between them. The CDR3 has 15 amino acids. Here the CDR3 DNA reads TGCGCCAGCAGTCGGCCGAACACGATCTACAATGAGCAGTTCTTC. Its protein product is CASSRPNTIYNEQFF.

This clonotype was counted only a few times. The V and J genes are TRBV20-1 and TRBJ2-1; D is possibly TRBD1 (6 bases). V lost 6 bases and J 9 bases, leaving 12 bases between the germline ends. The V gene's germline CDR1 is DFQATT and CDR2 SNEGSKA (reference sequence). This CDR3 contains 11 residues. Here the CDR3 reads CSARLGAEQFF. CDR3 bases: TGCAGTGCCCGATTGGGGGCTGAGCAGTTCTTC.

This chain connects TRBV20-1 to TRBJ2-7; tentative D call: TRBD2 (5 bases). The CDR3 sequence is 12 residues long. Germline-derived CDR1 and CDR2 are DFQATT and SNEGSKA (reference sequence). V gave up 0 bases and J gave up 6 bases, with 9 bases separating them. The DNA for the CDR3 is TGCAGTGCTAGAGAGGGAGCAGCCGAGCAGTACTTC. Translating gives CSAREGAAEQYF.

The V gene is TRBV5-1, the J gene TRBJ1-6; TRBD1 matches at 8 bases. Germline V lookup: CDR1 SGHRS, CDR2 YFSETQ. J gave up 9 bases and V 4 bases, and 6 bases lay outside the gene matches. CDR3 length equals 14 residues. CDR3: CASSPRDRRSPLHF. DNA of the CDR3: TGCGCCAGCAGCCCCCGGGACAGGCGTTCACCCCTCCACTTT.

This chain uses TRBV20-1 with TRBJ1-1, with D unclear. The CDR3 is 13 amino acids. The germline V and J ends were trimmed by 6 bases and 0 bases, with 11 bases remaining between them. Germline V gene data show CDR1 as DFQATT and CDR2 as SNEGSKA (reference sequence). The CDR3 loop is CSAVYDMNTEAFF. CDR3 DNA: TGCAGTGCCGTCTACGACATGAACACTGAAGCTTTCTTT.

This clonotype has ten or more counts. CDR3 DNA sequence: TGCGCCAGCTTGGAGACAGATAACACTGAAGCTTTCTTT. Protein sequence: CASLETDNTEAFF. V gene TRBV5-1 combines with J gene TRBJ1-1, with a weak D call TRBD1 (5 bases). The germline gives CDR1 SGHRS, CDR2 YFSETQ. This CDR3 is 13 amino acids long. V dropped 7 bases and J dropped 2 bases, with 12 bases sitting between them.

This clonotype was observed a handful of times. This chain connects TRBV3-1 to TRBJ1-3; possibly TRBD1 for D (6 bases). Germline V gives CDR1 LGHDT, CDR2 YNNKEL (reference sequence). V lost 4 bases to trimming and J lost 4 bases, with 11 bases between them. The CDR3 has 14 residues. In nucleotides, the CDR3 is TGTGCCAGCAGCCCACGGACAGTCGGAAACACCATATATTTT. Protein sequence: CASSPRTVGNTIYF.

The sample holds a few counts of this clonotype. V and J are TRBV20-1 and TRBJ1-5, with TRBD1 as a possible D gene (5 bases). The CDR3 spans 15 residues. CDR1 is DFQATT and CDR2 is SNEGSKA in the germline V gene (reference sequence). V dropped 3 bases and J dropped 2 bases, with 14 bases sitting between them. The CDR3 region is CSASPLVGGNQPQHF. CDR3 nucleotide sequence: TGCAGTGCTAGCCCTCTCGTAGGGGGCAATCAGCCCCAGCATTTT.

Here the CDR3 reads CASSWTGQGIDGYTF. For the CDR3, the DNA is TGTGCCAGCAGCTGGACGGGACAGGGGATAGATGGCTACACCTTC. This rearrangement joins TRBV7-2 to TRBJ1-2, with 10 bases aligning to TRBD1. Germline CDR1 and CDR2: SGHTA and FQGNSA. Trimming took 4 bases from V and 6 from J; bases not matched to a gene: 8. This CDR3 is 15 amino acids long.

The chain is built from TRBV12-3 or TRBV12-4 and TRBJ1-1; weak D call: TRBD1 (6 bases). The CDR3 runs 13 residues. The ends were cut back, 6 bases at V and 3 bases at J, with 11 bases in the middle. The CDR3 sequence: CASRGGGDTEAFF. The CDR3 DNA sequence: TGTGCCAGCAGAGGGGGTGGGGACACTGAAGCTTTCTTT.